This TCR beta chain was profiled in a study of identical twins. Unique molecular identifiers were in the cDNA, with template-switch universal primer binding. TCRdb itself ran the 5' RACE reads through MiXCR, one entry per CDR3 protein. The profile shows approximately 700,000 distinct CDR3 sequences, about 20% of them singletons. The same data also went into a second study, on T cells expressing NK-cell markers. That source reports: There were seven HCMV-seropositive donors and one seronegative donor among the eight sequenced.

The receptor was derived from a woman aged 18-29 years in good health. The sample consisted of PBMCs.

CDR3: CASSSFSQSSYNEQFF. The CDR3 bases are TGTGCCAGCTCATCATTTAGCCAGAGCTCCTACAATGAGCAGTTCTTC. V usage is TRBV18 and J usage is TRBJ2-1; no firm D call. Germline CDR1 reads KGHSH; CDR2 reads LQKENI. This CDR3 has 16 amino acids. Trimming stripped 5 bases from V and 0 bases from J, with 14 bases between.